This T cell receptor (beta chain) was recorded in a study of early stage breast cancer tumors. Whole-study context: ER+/PR+/HER2- status applied to about 75% of the 16 invasive breast tumors.

The J segment lost 7 bases and the V segment lost 5 bases, leaving 5 bases of the junction unmatched. The CDR3 is made up of 13 amino acids. Germline CDR1 reads SQVTM; CDR2 reads ANQGSEA. About this clone itself: Its specificity is unknown.

Sequenced by immunoSEQ multiplex PCR; TCRdb stores in-frame clones only, minus some. Of roughly 30,000 clones in the sample, about 80% were seen once. Study conclusions and caveats: In 14 of 16 patients, blood comparison separated tumor from normal breast. Chain pairing and CD4, CD8 or FOXP3 expression were not captured. Most shared enriched TCRB sequences were commonly generated ones.

Sequencing was performed on blood. This TCR was sampled from a person aged 55 to 75 with breast cancer. The gene calls are TRBV29-1 and TRBJ1-4, with TRBD1 identical over 9 bases. The DNA for the CDR3 is TGCAGCGTTAACAGGGGGCGCGGTGAAAAACTGTTTTTT. This gives the protein CSVNRGRGEKLFF.